This T cell receptor (beta chain) was captured by sequencing in a study of memory CD4+ T cells and cytomegalovirus serostatus. Study-wide results and caveats: Suggested: most of the CMV-linked TCR signature lies in CD4+ memory cells.

Using immunoSEQ multiplex PCR, the repertoire was profiled, and TCRdb retains in-frame clones only, with some absent. Here the sample spans approximately 46,000 clones, over 70% being singletons. This clone has only one observation. What it recognizes is unknown. The sort gate was single viable CD3+CD4+CD8-CD45RO+ cells for memory CD4+ T cells. After thawing, CD4+ T cells were positively selected. Germline V gene lookup returns CDR1 SGHNT and CDR2 YENEEA. This CDR3 is 14 amino acids long. The J segment lost 5 bases and the V segment lost 3 bases, leaving 4 bases of the junction unmatched. Sequenced input: memory CD4+ T cells from blood. This clonotype was sampled from an adult in good health and CMV-seronegative. The chain employs TRBV11-3 and TRBJ2-1, with TRBD2 matching over 7 bases. CDR3 residues: CASSFGGGHNEQFF. CDR3 coding DNA: TGTGCCAGCAGCTTTGGGGGGGGACACAATGAGCAGTTCTTC.